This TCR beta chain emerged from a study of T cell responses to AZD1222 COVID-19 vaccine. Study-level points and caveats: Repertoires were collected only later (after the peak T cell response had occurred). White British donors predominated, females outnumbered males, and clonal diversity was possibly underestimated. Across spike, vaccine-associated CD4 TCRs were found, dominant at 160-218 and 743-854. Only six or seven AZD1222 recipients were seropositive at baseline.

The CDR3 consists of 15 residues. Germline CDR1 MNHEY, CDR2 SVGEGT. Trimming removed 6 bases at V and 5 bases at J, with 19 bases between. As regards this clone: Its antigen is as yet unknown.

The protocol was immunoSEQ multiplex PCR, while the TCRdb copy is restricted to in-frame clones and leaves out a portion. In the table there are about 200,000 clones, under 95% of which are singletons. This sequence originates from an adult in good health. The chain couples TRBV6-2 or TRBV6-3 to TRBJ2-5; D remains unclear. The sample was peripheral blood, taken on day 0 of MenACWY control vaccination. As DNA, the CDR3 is TGTGCCAGCAGCAAGCTAAGGACCCAGAGGGAGACCCAGTACTTC. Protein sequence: CASSKLRTQRETQYF.